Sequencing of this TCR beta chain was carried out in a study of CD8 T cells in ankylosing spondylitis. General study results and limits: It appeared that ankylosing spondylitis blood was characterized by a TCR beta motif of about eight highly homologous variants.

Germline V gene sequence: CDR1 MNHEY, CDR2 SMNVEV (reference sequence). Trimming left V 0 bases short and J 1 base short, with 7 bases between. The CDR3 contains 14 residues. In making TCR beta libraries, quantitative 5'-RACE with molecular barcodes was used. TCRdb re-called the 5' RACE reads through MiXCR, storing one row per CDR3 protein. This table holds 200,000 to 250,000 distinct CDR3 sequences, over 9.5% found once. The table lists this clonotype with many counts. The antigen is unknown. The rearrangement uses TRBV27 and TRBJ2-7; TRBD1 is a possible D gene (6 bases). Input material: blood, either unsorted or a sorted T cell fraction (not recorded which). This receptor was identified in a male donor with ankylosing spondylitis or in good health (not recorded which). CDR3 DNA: TGTGCCAGCAGTTTATCGACAGGTTCCTACGAGCAGTACTTC. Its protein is CASSLSTGSYEQYF.